One sample yielded the 17 T cell receptor beta chains listed below, sequenced in a study of blood T cells in healthy people across ages. For the second PCR, which ran for about 7 to 11 cycles, a sample-barcoded 5' primer and a J-beta primer mix were used. Each CDR3 protein is one row after TCRdb ran MiXCR on the 5' RACE reads. The table has some 370,000 distinct CDR3 sequences, 45% to 65% seen once. The source material was blood. All receptors derive from a man in his fifties or sixties in good health.

The sample holds one count of this clonotype. This chain joins TRBV2 and TRBJ2-4, with 9 bases matching TRBD2. The end of the DNA fits TRBJ2-7 better, so the J call may be wrong. CDR1 and CDR2 (germline): SNHLY, FYNNEI. The CDR3 covers 15 residues. DNA of the CDR3: TGTGCCAGCAGTGAAAGCGGGGGGCCTACCTACGAGCAGTACTTC. Its translation: CASSESGGPTYEQYF.

The chain combines TRBV28 with TRBJ2-3; TRBD2 aligns across 8 bases. The length of the CDR3 is 15 residues. The germline V gene encodes CDR1 MDHEN and CDR2 SYDVKM. Trimming removed 8 bases from V and 6 bases from J; junction bases left unmatched: 13. The CDR3 coding sequence is TGTGCCAGCCGTGAAGCGGGAGTTGTCGTGGATACGCAGTATTTT. Translated, it gives CASREAGVVVDTQYF.

The V gene is TRBV5-6, the J gene TRBJ2-1; TRBD2 matches at 11 bases. After removal of 9 bases from V and 5 bases from J, the junction contained 16 bases not matched to a gene. Germline V gives CDR1 SGHDT, CDR2 YYEEEE. The CDR3 runs to 17 residues. This CDR3 is CAITRGPSGRSDNEQFF. DNA of the CDR3: TGTGCCATCACGCGGGGGCCTAGCGGGAGGAGCGACAATGAGCAGTTCTTC.

The chain joins TRBV7-9 to TRBJ2-5; 11 bases match TRBD1. Gene TRBJ2-7 matches the end of the DNA better, so the J call may be wrong. The CDR3 totals 13 residues. The V gene's germline CDR1 is SEHNR and CDR2 FQNEAQ (reference sequence). CDR3 in DNA: TGTGCCAGCAGCTCCGGACAGGGGGCCGAGCAGTACTTC. Its translation is CASSSGQGAEQYF.

This clonotype was seen only a few times. The junction departs from the called germline gene at one end, perhaps through a read error. The gene calls are TRBV15 and TRBJ2-7; D gene uncertain. Germline loops: CDR1 LNHNV, CDR2 YYDKDF (reference sequence). CDR3 length: 14 residues. As DNA, the CDR3 is TGTGCCGCCAGCAGAGACCAGCCACCCTACGAGCAGTACTTC. Protein product: CAASRDQPPYEQYF.

This clonotype was counted at least ten times. The chain employs TRBV28 and TRBJ2-7; 7 bases agree with TRBD1. After removal of 5 bases from V and 2 bases from J, the junction contained 9 bases not matched to a gene. The CDR3 runs 15 residues. Germline V lookup: CDR1 MDHEN, CDR2 SYDVKM. The DNA for the CDR3 is TGTGCCAGCAGTCGCCCCCTACAGGGGCCCTACGAGCAGTACTTC. It yields the protein CASSRPLQGPYEQYF. Combining the CDR3 with reference TRBV28 and TRBJ2-7 gives the whole variable domain DVKVTQSSRYLVKRTGEKVFLECVQDMDHENMFWYRQDPGLGLRLIYFSYDVKMKEKGDIPEGYSVSREKKERFSLILESASTNQTSMYLCASSRPLQGPYEQYFGPGTRLTVT.

This clonotype was counted ten times or more. The chain employs TRBV5-4 and TRBJ2-5; the match to TRBD2 covers 9 bases. The germline V gene has CDR1 SGHNT and CDR2 YYREEE (reference sequence). The junction had 7 bases not matched to a gene; V was cut back by 3 bases and J by 4 bases. The CDR3 is 15 residues long. CDR3 region: CASSSGTSRGETQYF. DNA for the CDR3: TGTGCCAGCAGCTCCGGGACTAGCAGAGGAGAGACCCAGTACTTC.

As regards this clonotype: At one end the junction does not follow the germline gene, possibly because of a read error. The chain is built from TRBV5-1 and TRBJ2-3; D uncertain. The CDR3 spans 12 residues. Germline CDR1 is SGHRS and CDR2 is YFSETQ. DNA for the CDR3: TGCGCCAACAGCTTGGCCGGCGATACGCAGTATTTT. Translating gives CANSLAGDTQYF.

The chain links TRBV5-6 to TRBJ2-5; perhaps TRBD1 as D (6 bases). Judging by the DNA end, TRBJ2-7 fits better; the J call may be wrong. CDR3 length: 13 amino acids. Germline V gives CDR1 SGHDT, CDR2 YYEEEE. DNA of the CDR3: TGTGCCAGCAGCTTGGTCAGGGGTGACGAGCAGTACTTC. The encoded protein is CASSLVRGDEQYF.

V gene TRBV20-1 combines with J gene TRBJ2-1, with 7 bases matching TRBD2. The CDR3 is made up of 16 amino acids. J gave up 6 bases and V 6 bases, and 17 bases lay outside the gene matches. The V gene's germline CDR1 is DFQATT and CDR2 SNEGSKA (reference sequence). The CDR3 DNA is TGCAGTGCAACTAGCGTCACAAACTCGGCGTGCAATGAGCAGTTCTTC. Its translation: CSATSVTNSACNEQFF.

The chain recombines TRBV7-2 with TRBJ2-1; perhaps TRBD2 as D (5 bases). V dropped 3 bases and J dropped 4 bases, with 10 bases sitting between them. CDR3 length equals 14 residues. Germline loops: CDR1 SGHTA, CDR2 FQGNSA. The CDR3 spells CASSLRVGYNEQFF. CDR3 nucleotides: TGTGCCAGCAGCTTGAGGGTCGGGTACAATGAGCAGTTCTTC.

The genes are TRBV6-2 or TRBV6-3 and TRBJ2-3, with D tentatively TRBD1 or TRBD2 (5 bases each). Germline assignment: CDR1 MNHEY and CDR2 SVGEGT. V lost 5 bases, J lost 10 bases, and 16 bases lay in between. This CDR3 has 13 amino acids. CDR3 sequence: CASSSPGPLAQYF. The CDR3, as DNA: TGTGCCAGCAGTAGTCCGGGACCCCTCGCGCAGTATTTT.

About this clonotype itself: This may come from a read error, since a much larger clone is one base off. V gene TRBV6-2 or TRBV6-3 combines with J gene TRBJ1-2; a possible D gene is TRBD1 (6 bases). Germline CDR1 reads MNHEY; CDR2 reads SVGEGT. This CDR3 is built from 12 residues. CDR3 in DNA: TGTGCCGGCAGTTGGGGGCACTATGGCTACACCTTC. Protein sequence: CAGSWGHYGYTF.

In this sample, this clonotype turned up once. This chain uses TRBV6-1 with TRBJ2-3; TRBD1 agrees at 8 bases. CDR1 is MNHNS and CDR2 is SASEGT in the germline V gene. The CDR3 runs 15 residues. V lost 4 bases to trimming and J lost 1 base; unmatched junction nucleotides: 4. The CDR3 is CASSAGQGGTDTQYF. CDR3 nucleotides: TGTGCCAGCAGTGCCGGACAGGGAGGCACAGATACGCAGTATTTT.

Only one count was recorded for this clonotype. CDR3 DNA sequence: TGTGCCAGCAGTGATCAACGGCCCACAATGGAGACCCAGTACTTC. This encodes CASSDQRPTMETQYF. V gene TRBV6-4 combines with J gene TRBJ2-5; D is ambiguous. V lost 3 bases and J lost 5, with 16 bases in between. The CDR3 is 15 amino acids. Germline CDR1 reads MRHNA; CDR2 reads SNTAGT.

This chain connects TRBV27 to TRBJ2-5; a weak D match, TRBD1 (5 bases). The DNA matches TRBJ2-7 better at its end, which makes the J call doubtful. This CDR3 spans 13 amino acids. The V gene's germline CDR1 is MNHEY and CDR2 SMNVEV (reference sequence). The DNA of the CDR3 is TGTGCCAGCAGGCGGCATGGGGCCTGCGAGCAGTACTTC. Encoded protein: CASRRHGACEQYF.

This clonotype has ten or more counts. This chain uses TRBV4-3 with TRBJ1-2; 7 bases match TRBD1. The V gene end was trimmed by 0 bases and the J gene end by 4 bases; junction bases not matched to a gene: 8. Germline loops: CDR1 LGHNA, CDR2 YSLEER. CDR3 length equals 16 residues. CDR3 amino acids: CASSQESGRGGYGYTF. The CDR3 DNA reads as TGCGCCAGCAGCCAAGAATCGGGCAGGGGGGGCTATGGCTACACCTTC.